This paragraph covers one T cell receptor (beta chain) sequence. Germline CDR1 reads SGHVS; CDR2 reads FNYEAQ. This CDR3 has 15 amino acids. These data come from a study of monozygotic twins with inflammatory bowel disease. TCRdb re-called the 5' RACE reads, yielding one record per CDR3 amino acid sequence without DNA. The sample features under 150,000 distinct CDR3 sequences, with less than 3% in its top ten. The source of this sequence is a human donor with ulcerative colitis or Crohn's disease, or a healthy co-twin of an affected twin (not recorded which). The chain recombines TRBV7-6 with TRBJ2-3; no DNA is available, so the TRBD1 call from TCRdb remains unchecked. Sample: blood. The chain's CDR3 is CASSLPPGTKDTQYF.